The clone carrying this T cell receptor (beta chain) was seen at least ten times. The antigen is not known. Molecular-barcoded quantitative 5'-RACE produced these TCR beta libraries. A single record per CDR3 protein comes from TCRdb applying MiXCR to the 5' RACE reads. The profile shows some 140,000 distinct CDR3 sequences, 7% to 8% of them singletons. Unmatched junction bases numbered 5, after V lost 2 bases and J lost 1 base. Per the germline V gene, CDR1 is SGHRS and CDR2 is YFSETQ. The CDR3 has 15 amino acids. The data stem from a study of CD8 T cells in ankylosing spondylitis. General study findings and limits: Enrichment of disease-linked clones was reportedly significant in matched ankylosing spondylitis synovial fluid. Previously reported in reactive arthritis synovial fluid and blood were some of the motif variants. The disease-linked clones had a CD8+ phenotype and low blood frequencies.

V and J are TRBV5-1 and TRBJ2-7; TRBD1 agrees at 8 bases. The receptor's source is a female donor with ankylosing spondylitis or in good health (not recorded which). Sequences were obtained from blood, either unsorted or a sorted T cell fraction (not recorded which). The CDR3 nucleotides read TGCGCCAGCAGCTTCATGACAGGGGCTTCCTACGAGCAGTACTTC. It encodes CASSFMTGASYEQYF. Combining the CDR3 with reference TRBV5-1 and TRBJ2-7 gives the whole variable domain KAGVTQTPRYLIKTRGQQVTLSCSPISGHRSVSWYQQTPGQGLQFLFEYFSETQRNKGNFPGRFSGRQFSNSRSEMNVSTLELGDSALYLCASSFMTGASYEQYFGPGTRLTVT.